This TCR beta chain was identified during a study of T cell repertoires in cytomegalovirus infection. At the level of the study: It can be stated that public TCR beta signatures indicated CMV infection as well as a matching HLA type.

Concerning this clonotype: The antigen is not known.

TCRdb re-derived calls from the reads in MiXCR, one entry per CDR3 protein. The top ten hold roughly 13% of the sample, which has fewer than 300,000 distinct CDR3 sequences, roughly a quarter seen once. The germline V and J ends were trimmed by 3 bases and 7 bases, with 10 bases remaining between them. The CDR3 covers 13 residues. The germline V gene encodes CDR1 SGHVS and CDR2 FNYEAQ. General study results and limits: The response measured ex vivo was dominated by TCR beta clonotypes (HLA-C-restricted and CMV-specific).

V usage is TRBV7-6 and J usage is TRBJ2-1; no reliable D call. Sample: PBMCs. The sequence came from a human donor in good health (CMV status not recorded). Some clones in this sample may be carry-over from other donors' samples. The CDR3 DNA reads as TGTGCCAGCAGCTTCACGGCCCTGAATGAGCAGTTCTTC. Its translation: CASSFTALNEQFF.